This T cell receptor beta chain appears in the sequencing data of a study of cytomegalovirus exposure and HLA in healthy donors. General study points: Cytomegalovirus association was listed for about 150 TCR beta chains.

As concerns this clone: Its antigen is not identified.

Use of 60 Vbeta and 13 Jbeta primers characterized the PCR. Data came from immunoSEQ multiplex PCR; TCRdb stores just in-frame clones and leaves some out. The sample contains 150,000 to 200,000 clones, 79% of which appear only once. CDR1 is SEHNR and CDR2 is FQNEAQ in the germline V gene (reference sequence). This CDR3 is built from 18 residues. The trim removed 5 bases at V and 2 bases at J, leaving 16 bases unmatched. Healthy bone marrow donors supplied every sample. This TCR was recovered from a woman aged 25 to 45 in good health and CMV-seropositive. What was sequenced was PBMCs. This rearrangement joins TRBV7-9 to TRBJ2-3; 7 bases fit TRBD2. The CDR3 sequence is CASSPTFAGDSHTDTQYF. The CDR3, as DNA: TGTGCCAGCAGCCCGACCTTCGCGGGGGACTCCCACACAGATACGCAGTATTTT. The complete variable domain, with remaining parts taken from reference TRBV7-9 and TRBJ2-3, reads DTGVSQNPRHKITKRGQNVTFRCDPISEHNRLYWYRQTLGQGPEFLTYFQNEAQLEKSRLLSDRFSAERPKGSFSTLEIQRTEQGDSAMYLCASSPTFAGDSHTDTQYFGPGTRLTVL.